Listed below are T cell receptor beta chains from one sample, sequenced in a study of identical twins. TCRdb re-derived calls from the 5' RACE reads in MiXCR, one entry per CDR3 protein. The repertoire consists of approximately 690,000 distinct CDR3 sequences, with roughly 6% occurring once and the leading ten covering around 1.9%. The sequencing sample was made of naive T cells sorted from blood. These receptors came from a man between 18 and 29 years old in good health. CDR3s include the opening cysteine and the closing phenylalanine or tryptophan. Clone sizes are shown as once, few, many or a size class.

j_call v_call clone_size cdr3_aa
TRBJ2-1 TRBV29-1 many CSVGSGGWNEQFF
TRBJ1-1 TRBV5-1 many CASSWWGQSNTEAFF
TRBJ2-3 TRBV9 many CASSPSYTTDTQYF
TRBJ2-3 TRBV20-1 many CSAPGLERGDTQYF
TRBJ1-1 TRBV7-9 few CASSGPGQGFGAFF
TRBJ2-7 TRBV2 many CASIGGNPYEQYF
TRBJ2-3 TRBV29-1 many CSVDAGQGPDTQYF
TRBJ2-3 TRBV9 few CASNTEARADTQYF
TRBJ2-3 TRBV14 many CASSQDSPDTQYF
TRBJ2-1 TRBV12-3/TRBV12-4 many CASSLVRGGTGRLF
TRBJ2-3 TRBV12-3/TRBV12-4 many CASSFGITDTQYF
TRBJ2-3 TRBV5-8 few CASVYERTDTQYF
TRBJ2-3 TRBV14 few CASSEIAGGPADTQYF
TRBJ2-7 TRBV11-3 many CASSLVLGLEQYF
TRBJ2-3 TRBV28 many CASSFSRSGADTQYF
TRBJ2-2 TRBV9 many CASSGMETGELFF
TRBJ2-7 TRBV12-3/TRBV12-4 few CASTLRGSGSEQYF